One and the same sample provided the 24 T cell receptor beta chains below, sequenced in a study of CD8 T cells in ankylosing spondylitis. Study-wide results and caveats: Seemingly characteristic of ankylosing spondylitis blood was a TCR beta motif consisting of about 8 highly homologous variants.

For these receptors, no antigen is known. TCRdb processed the 5' RACE reads anew with MiXCR; each CDR3 protein has one entry. The sample includes fewer than 400,000 distinct CDR3 sequences, around 8% of them seen just once. The sample taken for sequencing was blood, either unsorted or a sorted T cell fraction (not recorded which). The receptors were gathered from a male donor with ankylosing spondylitis.

This clonotype was observed many times. The chain joins TRBV5-1 to TRBJ2-3; D remains ambiguous. The CDR3 is made up of 14 amino acids. The germline V and J ends were trimmed by 1 base and 3 bases, with 9 bases remaining between them. Germline CDR1 and CDR2: SGHRS and YFSETQ. This CDR3 reads CASSLLLETDTQYF. Here the CDR3 DNA reads TGCGCCAGCAGCTTGCTCCTAGAGACAGATACGCAGTATTTT.

This clonotype was observed a handful of times. V is TRBV24-1 and J is TRBJ2-3; 10 positions agree with TRBD1. CDR1 is KGHDR and CDR2 is SFDVKD in the germline V gene. This CDR3 has 17 amino acids. Trimming cost V 4 bases and J 1 base; bases outside gene matches: 7. CDR3 bases: TGTGCCACCAGTGACCTAACCGGGACAGGGGGCACAGATACGCAGTATTTT. It specifies CATSDLTGTGGTDTQYF.

This clonotype was observed a single time. This rearrangement joins TRBV2 to TRBJ2-5, with D maybe TRBD1 (5 bases). CDR3 length: 12 amino acids. Trimming left V 8 bases short and J 3 bases short, with 10 bases between. In germline, CDR1 is SNHLY, CDR2 FYNNEI. The CDR3 nucleotides read TGTGCCAGCGGGGCTTGGAAAGAGACCCAGTACTTC. Its translation: CASGAWKETQYF.

This clonotype occurred a few times. The chain combines TRBV20-1 with TRBJ2-3; 7 positions match TRBD2. The CDR3 has 15 residues. Trimming took 6 bases from V and 3 from J; bases not matched to a gene: 12. Germline CDR1 DFQATT, CDR2 SNEGSKA (reference sequence). The CDR3 region is CSADFRGRGTDTQYF. The DNA for the CDR3 is TGCAGTGCCGACTTTCGCGGGAGAGGGACAGATACGCAGTATTTT.

This clonotype appeared a few times. V is TRBV20-1 and J is TRBJ1-2; 8 bases are shared with TRBD1. The CDR3 is 13 amino acids. Losses at the gene ends were 8 bases for V and 5 bases for J; bases not matched to a gene: 10. Germline CDR1 reads DFQATT; CDR2 reads SNEGSKA (reference sequence). DNA for the CDR3: TGCAGTTCAACGGGACAGGTACAATATGGCTACACCTTC. It specifies CSSTGQVQYGYTF.

This clonotype turned up a few times. This chain links TRBV13 with TRBJ2-7; D unresolved. Germline CDR1 and CDR2: PRHDT and FYEKMQ (reference sequence). V lost 7 bases, J lost 2 bases, and 12 bases lay in between. The CDR3 spans 13 residues. This CDR3 is CASTASTPYEQYF. The CDR3 DNA reads TGTGCCAGCACTGCGAGCACCCCCTACGAGCAGTACTTC.

This chain joins TRBV7-3 and TRBJ2-5; TRBD1 aligns across 7 bases. V trimming: 5 bases; J trimming: 4 bases; junction bases outside the gene matches: 13. From germline, CDR1 is SGHTA and CDR2 FQGTGA. CDR3 length equals 16 residues. This chain's CDR3 is CASSPRDSGGRETQYF. Written as DNA, the CDR3 is TGTGCCAGCAGCCCCCGGGACAGCGGAGGTCGAGAGACCCAGTACTTC.

The chain couples TRBV27 to TRBJ1-2, with TRBD1 as a possible D gene (5 bases). The CDR3 has 14 amino acids. The V end lost 2 bases, the J end lost 8 bases, and 15 bases lay between the germline ends. Germline CDR1 MNHEY, CDR2 SMNVEV (reference sequence). In DNA, the CDR3 is TGTGCCAGCAGTTTACTACAGGAAGGAGGCGGCTACACCTTC. Encoded protein: CASSLLQEGGGYTF.

This clonotype was found a few times. V gene TRBV27 combines with J gene TRBJ1-4; 7 nucleotides align to TRBD1. V shed 4 bases and J 8 bases; nucleotides not matched to a gene: 10. The CDR3 has 15 amino acids. Germline V gene data show CDR1 as MNHEY and CDR2 as SMNVEV (reference sequence). The CDR3 DNA reads TGTGCCAGCAGTTACTCCCCTGACAGGGAAGAAAAACTGTTTTTT. Its protein is CASSYSPDREEKLFF.

This clonotype was found many times. V and J are TRBV5-8 and TRBJ1-4, with D possibly TRBD1 on 5 matching bases. CDR3 length equals 13 residues. V lost 7 bases and J lost 8, with 15 bases in between. The germline V gene encodes CDR1 SGHTS and CDR2 YDEGEE. CDR3 residues: CASRPRGKEKLFF. CDR3 nucleotides: TGTGCCAGCCGACCAAGGGGAAAAGAAAAACTGTTTTTT.

This clonotype was detected many times. The V and J genes are TRBV3-1 and TRBJ1-1; TRBD1 agrees at 9 bases. The CDR3 has 14 residues. V dropped 2 bases and J dropped 12; count of bases not matched to a gene: 10. In germline, CDR1 is LGHDT, CDR2 YNNKEL (reference sequence). CDR3 sequence: CASSQLPGQGTTFF. CDR3 DNA: TGTGCCAGCAGCCAACTTCCGGGACAGGGAACGACTTTCTTT.

This clonotype was observed a few times. Compared with germline, one end of the junction differs, possibly owing to a read error. The gene calls are TRBV11-2 and TRBJ2-5; 7 positions match TRBD2. This CDR3 region has 15 residues. Per germline, CDR1 SGHAT and CDR2 FQNNGV. DNA for the CDR3: TGTGCCAGCAGCTCGTATAGCGGGTACCATGAGACCCAGTACTTC. It translates to CASSSYSGYHETQYF.

This sequence joins TRBV20-1 and TRBJ2-3; perhaps TRBD2 as D (6 bases). V was trimmed by 6 bases and J by 2 bases, leaving 12 bases between them. The CDR3 runs 13 residues. Germline CDR1 reads DFQATT; CDR2 reads SNEGSKA (reference sequence). CDR3 loop: CSAVAEFTDTQYF. The CDR3 DNA is TGCAGTGCGGTAGCGGAATTCACAGATACGCAGTATTTT.

The rearrangement links TRBV18 to TRBJ1-5; 7 bases fit TRBD1. CDR3 length equals 13 residues. Germline CDR1 reads KGHSH; CDR2 reads LQKENI. V lost 6 bases to trimming and J lost 7 bases; unmatched junction nucleotides: 6. DNA for the CDR3: TGTGCCAGCTCCCGACAGGGAAGCCAGCCCCAGCATTTT. Translating gives CASSRQGSQPQHF.

This clonotype occurred a few times. This chain links TRBV9 with TRBJ2-7; 8 bases align to TRBD1. The J segment lost 12 bases and the V segment lost 0 bases, leaving 8 bases of the junction unmatched. CDR3 length equals 13 residues. Germline values: CDR1 SGDLS, CDR2 YYNGEE. The CDR3 region has the DNA TGTGCCAGCAGCGTAGCCTTCCGGGACAGGCTGTACTTC. Translation gives CASSVAFRDRLYF.

In its sample, this clonotype was seen many times. The CDR3 DNA is TGCGCCAGCAGCTTGGTGGACAGGGATGCAGATACGCAGTATTTT. Translation: CASSLVDRDADTQYF. The gene calls are TRBV5-1 and TRBJ2-3; TRBD1 agrees at 8 bases. Per the germline V gene, CDR1 is SGHRS and CDR2 is YFSETQ. With 0 bases clipped from V and 4 bases from J, the junction kept 4 bases outside the gene matches. The CDR3 totals 15 residues.

This clonotype was seen many times. This chain joins TRBV12-3 or TRBV12-4 and TRBJ2-2, with 7 bases fitting TRBD2. V was clipped by 6 bases and J by 5 bases; unmatched bases: 3. The CDR3 contains 13 residues. CDR3 residues: CASSFGGTGELFF. CDR3 bases: TGTGCCAGCAGCTTCGGGGGGACCGGGGAGCTGTTTTTT.

This clonotype was seen many times. The chain recombines TRBV7-3 with TRBJ2-2, with 14 bases fitting TRBD2. The CDR3 covers 17 residues. CDR1 SGHTA and CDR2 FQGTGA come from the germline V gene. J was trimmed by 4 bases and V by 5 bases; bases with no gene match: 6. CDR3 region: CASSTGLAGVGTGELFF. CDR3 sequence (DNA): TGTGCCAGCAGCACGGGACTAGCGGGAGTTGGCACCGGGGAGCTGTTTTTT.

This clonotype occurred many times. This chain uses TRBV28 with TRBJ2-7; TRBD2 matches at 9 bases. The V gene's germline CDR1 is MDHEN and CDR2 SYDVKM. The CDR3 consists of 15 residues. Trimming at V came to 1 base and at J to 6 bases, leaving 7 bases not matched to a gene. The CDR3 here is CASSLFGTSLREQYF. The CDR3 DNA reads TGTGCCAGCAGTTTATTCGGGACTAGCCTCCGCGAGCAGTACTTC.

The chain recombines TRBV9 with TRBJ2-1; 8 positions match TRBD2. This CDR3 has 17 residues. The ends lost 3 bases at V and 1 base at J; junction bases unmatched: 9. Germline CDR1 is SGDLS and CDR2 is YYNGEE. This CDR3 reads CASSDPLSGSSYNEQFF. CDR3 DNA sequence: TGTGCCAGCAGCGACCCTTTAAGCGGGAGTTCCTACAATGAGCAGTTCTTC. The full variable domain, its missing parts supplied by reference TRBV9 and TRBJ2-1, is DSGVTQTPKHLITATGQRVTLRCSPRSGDLSVYWYQQSLDQGLQFLIQYYNGEERAKGNILERFSAQQFPDLHSELNLSSLELGDSALYFCASSDPLSGSSYNEQFFGPGTRLTVL.

This clonotype was seen more than once but under ten times. The chain joins TRBV5-1 to TRBJ2-2; D is perhaps TRBD1 or TRBD2 (6 bases each). V was shortened by 3 bases and J by 4 bases, with 19 bases between the two germline ends. The CDR3 has 17 amino acids. From germline, CDR1 is SGHRS and CDR2 YFSETQ. CDR3: CASSSRPPGAGTGELFF. CDR3 coding DNA: TGCGCCAGCAGCTCCCGCCCGCCGGGGGCGGGCACCGGGGAGCTGTTTTTT. Complete variable domain (other parts from reference TRBV5-1 and TRBJ2-2): KAGVTQTPRYLIKTRGQQVTLSCSPISGHRSVSWYQQTPGQGLQFLFEYFSETQRNKGNFPGRFSGRQFSNSRSEMNVSTLELGDSALYLCASSSRPPGAGTGELFFGEGSRLTVL.

The chain links TRBV28 to TRBJ2-7; 9 bases match TRBD2. The CDR3 consists of 14 residues. From germline, CDR1 is MDHEN and CDR2 SYDVKM. V shed 4 bases and J 9 bases; nucleotides not matched to a gene: 10. CDR3 DNA: TGTGCCAGCAGTTCCGGGACTAGCCACCCGAGGCAGTACTTC. Amino acid sequence: CASSSGTSHPRQYF.

This clonotype was counted only a few times. This chain uses TRBV7-3 with TRBJ2-3; D remains unclear. This CDR3 is built from 13 residues. Per germline, CDR1 SGHTA and CDR2 FQGTGA. V was clipped by 9 bases and J by 2 bases, with 12 bases between them. The CDR3 protein is CASRREITDTQYF. The CDR3 bases are TGTGCCAGTAGAAGAGAAATCACAGATACGCAGTATTTT.

On this clonotype itself: A read error may explain this, as a much larger clone is one base away. The chain joins TRBV6-5 to TRBJ2-7, with no clear D. The V gene lost 4 bases and the J gene lost 6 bases, with 7 bases spanning the gap. The germline V gene has CDR1 MNHEY and CDR2 SVGAGI. The CDR3 runs 11 residues. The CDR3 nucleotides read TGTGCCAGCAGTTTCGCCTGCGAGCAGTACTTC. Translation gives CASSFACEQYF.